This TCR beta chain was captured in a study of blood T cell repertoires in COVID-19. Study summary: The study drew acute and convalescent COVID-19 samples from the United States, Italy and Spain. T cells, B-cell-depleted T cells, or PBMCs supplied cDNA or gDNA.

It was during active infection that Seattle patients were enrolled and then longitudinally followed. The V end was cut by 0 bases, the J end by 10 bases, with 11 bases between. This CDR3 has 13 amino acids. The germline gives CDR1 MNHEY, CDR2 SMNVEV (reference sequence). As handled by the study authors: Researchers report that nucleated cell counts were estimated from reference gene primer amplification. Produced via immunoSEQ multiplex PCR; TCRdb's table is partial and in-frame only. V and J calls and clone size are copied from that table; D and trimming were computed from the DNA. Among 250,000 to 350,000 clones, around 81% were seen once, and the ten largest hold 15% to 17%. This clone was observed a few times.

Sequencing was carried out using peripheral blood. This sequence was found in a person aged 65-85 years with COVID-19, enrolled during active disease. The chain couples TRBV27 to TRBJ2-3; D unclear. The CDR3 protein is CASSLSSLTAQYF. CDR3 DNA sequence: TGTGCCAGCAGTTTATCATCCCTTACGGCGCAGTATTTT.